Each of the 31 T cell receptor beta chains below was sequenced from the same sample in a study of cytomegalovirus exposure and HLA in healthy donors. PCR involved 60 Vbeta and 13 Jbeta primers. Assay used: immunoSEQ multiplex PCR; TCRdb lists only in-frame clones, some missing. The repertoire holds some 180,000 clones, 80% seen once, with more than 1.1% in the top ten. The sequenced sample consisted of PBMCs. Receptors originate from a girl aged 5 to 17 in good health and CMV-seropositive.

The V gene is TRBV7-8, the J gene TRBJ1-1, with 9 bases lining up with TRBD1. The CDR3 is 15 residues long. CDR1 and CDR2 from the germline V gene are SGHVS and FQNEAQ. V lost 5 bases and J lost 2; bases outside the gene matches: 6. The DNA for the CDR3 is TGTGCCAGCAGCCCGGGACAGGGAATAAACACTGAAGCTTTCTTT. Protein sequence: CASSPGQGINTEAFF.

This clone was found a few times. The gene calls are TRBV18 and TRBJ1-2, with 8 bases identical to TRBD1. From germline, CDR1 is KGHSH and CDR2 LQKENI. V lost 4 bases and J lost 4; bases outside the gene matches: 8. This CDR3 is built from 15 residues. The CDR3 DNA reads as TGTGCCAGCTCACGGCAGGGGGCGACCTCCTATGGCTACACCTTC. Amino acid sequence: CASSRQGATSYGYTF.

This chain joins TRBV11-3 and TRBJ1-1; D gene uncertain. The V end lost 2 bases, the J end lost 1 base, and 5 bases lay between the germline ends. The CDR3 runs 13 residues. Per germline, CDR1 SGHNT and CDR2 YENEEA. CDR3 in DNA: TGTGCCAGCAGCTTATCAGGGAACACTGAAGCTTTCTTT. Its protein is CASSLSGNTEAFF.

Note on this clone: The sample carries other DNA sequences with the same CDR3. The J gene is TRBJ2-1, the V gene TRBV5-4; 9 positions match TRBD2. V lost 0 bases, J lost 5 bases, and 0 bases stayed unmatched. In germline, CDR1 is SGHNT, CDR2 YYREEE (reference sequence). The CDR3 has 14 residues. CDR3 amino acids: CASSLGLADNEQFF. For the CDR3, the DNA is TGTGCCAGCAGCTTGGGACTAGCGGACAATGAGCAGTTCTTC.

The chain carries TRBV10-3 and TRBJ2-5; TRBD1 matches at 8 bases. The germline CDR1 and CDR2 sequences are ENHRY and SYGVKD. V was clipped by 5 bases and J by 5 bases; unmatched bases: 10. The CDR3 is 15 amino acids. The DNA for the CDR3 is TGTGCCATCAGTCAAGGCCCAGGGGGCGCCGAGACCCAGTACTTC. Protein sequence: CAISQGPGGAETQYF.

This sequence joins TRBV6-5 and TRBJ2-5; D may be TRBD2 (6 bases). Trimming cost V 3 bases and J 4 bases, with 12 bases left between them. This CDR3 has 14 residues. In germline, CDR1 is MNHEY, CDR2 SVGAGI. In DNA form, the CDR3 reads TGTGCCAGCAGTTATCGGCGGGATGGAGAGACCCAGTACTTC. Protein product: CASSYRRDGETQYF.

A few counts support this clone. The rearrangement links TRBV9 to TRBJ1-2; D perhaps matches TRBD1 (6 bases). Trimming pared 0 bases from V and 6 bases from J, leaving 9 bases between. Germline V gene sequence: CDR1 SGDLS, CDR2 YYNGEE. There are 13 residues in the CDR3. The CDR3 sequence: CASSVEQGNGYTF. In nucleotides, the CDR3 is TGTGCCAGCAGCGTAGAACAGGGAAATGGCTACACCTTC.

The chain is built from TRBV21-1 and TRBJ2-1; the D call TRBD2 from the table was never checked on the DNA. TRBV21-1 is flagged as a pseudogene. The CDR3 spans 15 residues. The DNA of the CDR3 is TGTGCCAGCAGCAACGGGGCGGGAGGGGAAAATGAGCAGTTCTTC. This codes for CASSNGAGGENEQFF.

J is TRBJ1-2 and V is TRBV11-2; 9 positions agree with TRBD1. The J segment lost 7 bases and the V segment lost 4 bases, leaving 13 bases of the junction unmatched. This CDR3 contains 16 residues. The V gene's germline CDR1 is SGHAT and CDR2 FQNNGV. The CDR3 DNA reads TGTGCCAGCAGCTCTCTGTATCGGGACAGGGCCTCTGGCTACACCTTC. Amino acid sequence: CASSSLYRDRASGYTF.

This clone appeared once. The V gene is TRBV7-2, the J gene TRBJ2-3; TRBD2 matches at 8 bases. Germline V gene lookup returns CDR1 SGHTA and CDR2 FQGNSA. Germline trimming cut 5 bases from V and 0 bases from J; bases unmatched to any gene: 4. This CDR3 is built from 15 residues. CDR3 sequence (DNA): TGTGCCAGCAGCCGACTAGCGAGCAGCACAGATACGCAGTATTTT. Amino acid sequence: CASSRLASSTDTQYF.

V gene TRBV7-2 combines with J gene TRBJ1-1, with TRBD1 identical over 8 bases. Germline trimming cut 5 bases from V and 1 base from J; bases unmatched to any gene: 6. The CDR3 consists of 15 residues. Germline V gene sequence: CDR1 SGHTA, CDR2 FQGNSA. CDR3 protein: CASSPGDRKNTEAFF. The CDR3 nucleotides are TGTGCCAGCAGCCCCGGGGACAGGAAGAACACTGAAGCTTTCTTT.

V is TRBV11-3 and J is TRBJ2-3, with a weak D call TRBD2 (5 bases). The V and J ends lost 3 bases and 0 bases respectively, with 10 bases between them. Germline CDR1 is SGHNT and CDR2 is YENEEA. The CDR3 loop spans 15 amino acids. The CDR3 here is CASSFGGVSTDTQYF. CDR3 nucleotide sequence: TGTGCCAGCAGCTTCGGAGGAGTGAGCACAGATACGCAGTATTTT.

This sequence joins TRBV19 and TRBJ2-6; TRBD2 is a possible D gene (5 bases). Germline V gene lookup returns CDR1 LNHDA and CDR2 SQIVND (reference sequence). Deletions cut 8 bases from V and 0 bases from J, with 14 bases between. The CDR3 has 16 amino acids. The CDR3 protein is CASSSPAVSGANVLTF. The DNA for the CDR3 is TGTGCCAGTTCCTCCCCAGCGGTCTCTGGGGCCAACGTCCTGACTTTC.

This sequence joins TRBV30 and TRBJ2-1, with a tentative D call TRBD2 (5 bases). Germline CDR1 reads GTSNPN; CDR2 reads SVGIG (reference sequence). Trimming stripped 5 bases from V and 1 base from J, with 12 bases between. The CDR3 length is 14 residues. In nucleotides, the CDR3 is TGTGCCTGGTCGGCCGGGGTGTCCTACAATGAGCAGTTCTTC. The encoded protein is CAWSAGVSYNEQFF.

The CDR3 nucleotides are TGTGCCACCCTCCTGCCTTCAGAAAGCTCCTACAATGAGCAGTTCTTC. Amino acid sequence: CATLLPSESSYNEQFF. This chain connects TRBV7-9 to TRBJ2-1; D not certain. The CDR3 sequence is 16 residues long. Germline V CDR1 and CDR2: SEHNR, FQNEAQ (reference sequence). V lost 10 bases and J 0 bases, leaving 19 bases between the germline ends.

The V and J genes are TRBV10-3 and TRBJ2-2, with 10 bases fitting TRBD2. This CDR3 has 17 amino acids. CDR1 ENHRY and CDR2 SYGVKD come from the germline V gene. The ends lost 0 bases at V and 6 bases at J; junction bases unmatched: 7. The CDR3 nucleotides are TGTGCCATCAGTGAGTCGAAGGCTAGCGGGAGCGCCGGGGAGCTGTTTTTT. It translates to CAISESKASGSAGELFF.

V usage is TRBV4-2 and J usage is TRBJ1-2; tentatively, D is TRBD1 (5 bases). Germline V gene sequence: CDR1 LGHNA, CDR2 YNFKEQ. This CDR3 is built from 15 residues. V lost 0 bases and J lost 2, with 10 bases in between. The DNA for the CDR3 is TGTGCCAGCAGCCAAGATCCTCGGGGGAACTATGGCTACACCTTC. This encodes CASSQDPRGNYGYTF.

The chain joins TRBV9 to TRBJ2-1; 12 bases are shared with TRBD2. The junction had 6 bases not matched to a gene; V was cut back by 4 bases and J by 13 bases. This CDR3 has 13 amino acids. The germline gives CDR1 SGDLS, CDR2 YYNGEE. The CDR3 DNA reads as TGTGCCAGCAGCACGAGGACTAGCGGGAACCAGTTCTTC. Protein: CASSTRTSGNQFF.

The genes are TRBV2 and TRBJ1-4; no clear D gene. Trimming cost V 3 bases and J 2 bases, with 13 bases left between them. In germline, CDR1 is SNHLY, CDR2 FYNNEI. The CDR3 loop spans 16 amino acids. The CDR3 DNA follows: TGTGCCAGCAGTGATGGGCGGGAAGGGACTAATGAAAAACTGTTTTTT. Its translation: CASSDGREGTNEKLFF.

The chain joins TRBV6-1 to TRBJ2-7, with a weak D call TRBD1 (5 bases). With 0 bases removed from V and 0 bases from J, the gap between germline ends came to 12 bases. This CDR3 is built from 16 residues. CDR1 is MNHNS, CDR2 SASEGT, per germline. The CDR3 DNA is TGTGCCAGCAGTGAAGCAGGGGTGGGTCCCTCCTACGAGCAGTACTTC. Its translation: CASSEAGVGPSYEQYF.

V usage is TRBV5-1 and J usage is TRBJ2-7, with D uncertain. The CDR3 totals 11 residues. V was cut by 0 bases and J by 5 bases, with 3 bases left in between. Germline assignment: CDR1 SGHRS and CDR2 YFSETQ. DNA of the CDR3: TGCGCCAGCAGCTTGGGAGACGAGCAGTACTTC. Its translation: CASSLGDEQYF.

The table lists this clone with a count of one. The chain employs TRBV30 and TRBJ1-2; D possibly corresponds to TRBD1 (6 bases). V was cut by 1 base and J by 5 bases, with 11 bases left in between. The CDR3 runs 13 residues. The germline gives CDR1 GTSNPN, CDR2 SVGIG (reference sequence). The CDR3 DNA reads TGTGCCTGGAGTGGGTCAGGGGAGTATGGCTACACCTTC. Translated: CAWSGSGEYGYTF.

The rearrangement uses TRBV6-5 and TRBJ2-5; 11 bases are shared with TRBD2. CDR3 length: 15 residues. CDR1 is MNHEY, CDR2 SVGAGI, per germline. The trim removed 2 bases at V and 4 bases at J, leaving 3 bases unmatched. CDR3 in DNA: TGTGCCAGCAGTTACCTAGCGGGGGGCACAGAGACCCAGTACTTC. Amino acids: CASSYLAGGTETQYF.

The CDR3 loop reads CASSVGWGQSYEQYF. The CDR3 DNA sequence: TGTGCCAGCAGCGTAGGTTGGGGACAGAGCTACGAGCAGTACTTC. The rearrangement joins TRBV9 to TRBJ2-7, with 7 nucleotides matching TRBD1. V lost 0 bases and J lost 3; bases outside the gene matches: 6. Germline CDR1 SGDLS, CDR2 YYNGEE. The CDR3 has 15 amino acids.

The genes are TRBV2 and TRBJ2-2; a possible D gene is TRBD2 (6 bases). The germline CDR1 and CDR2 sequences are SNHLY and FYNNEI. This CDR3 has 15 residues. Trimming shortened V by 7 bases and J by 2 bases, and 14 bases separated the two germline ends. CDR3 DNA: TGTGCCAGCACTCGGACGGAGGGTAACACCGGGGAGCTGTTTTTT. It encodes CASTRTEGNTGELFF.

This clone was counted a single time. The chain couples TRBV4-3 to TRBJ1-5; D ambiguous. The CDR3 consists of 13 residues. V lost 3 bases and J 5 bases, leaving 8 bases between the germline ends. In germline, CDR1 is LGHNA, CDR2 YSLEER. This CDR3 reads CASSHPTHQPQHF. Here the CDR3 DNA reads TGCGCCAGCAGCCACCCGACACATCAGCCCCAGCATTTT.

Here the CDR3 reads CASSSSGRGVDEQFF. CDR3 nucleotides: TGTGCCAGCAGCTCTAGCGGGAGGGGGGTGGATGAGCAGTTCTTC. The rearrangement joins TRBV25-1 to TRBJ2-1; TRBD2 matches 12 bases. The CDR3 contains 15 residues. J was trimmed by 8 bases and V by 6 bases; bases with no gene match: 8. Germline CDR1 and CDR2: MGHDK and SYGVNS.

The chain joins TRBV2 to TRBJ2-1, with TRBD1 as a possible D gene (5 bases). The CDR3 has 13 residues. Between the trimmed V and J ends, which lost 3 bases and 8 bases, there was a span of 11 bases. Germline lookup yields CDR1 SNHLY and CDR2 FYNNEI. The CDR3 protein is CASSEGRGDEQFF. CDR3 DNA: TGTGCCAGCAGTGAGGGGCGTGGGGATGAGCAGTTCTTC.

Only one count was recorded for this clone. The V and J genes are TRBV15 and TRBJ1-1; D possibly corresponds to TRBD1 (6 bases). Germline CDR1 reads LNHNV; CDR2 reads YYDKDF (reference sequence). Trimming cost V 6 bases and J 6 bases, with 14 bases left between them. This CDR3 is built from 13 residues. DNA of the CDR3: TGTGCCACCAGTTTTACACAGGGATCTGAAGCTTTCTTT. Protein product: CATSFTQGSEAFF.

This clone showed up just once. The chain has TRBV29-1 and TRBJ1-4, with 7 positions matching TRBD1. Germline CDR1 is SQVTM and CDR2 is ANQGSEA. This CDR3 region has 13 residues. The V segment lost 7 bases and the J segment 8 bases; nucleotides outside the gene matches: 10. CDR3 nucleotide sequence: TGCAGCGGCCTGAAGGGGGCGGGAGAAAAACTGTTTTTT. Its protein is CSGLKGAGEKLFF.

This clone occurred once. The chain uses TRBV18 and TRBJ1-1; 9 nucleotides line up with TRBD1. Germline V gene lookup returns CDR1 KGHSH and CDR2 LQKENI. The CDR3 runs 17 residues. J lost 8 bases, V lost 3 bases, and 16 bases had no gene match. CDR3 sequence: CASSPSLWDRVGVEAFF. The CDR3 DNA is TGTGCCAGCTCACCTTCCCTTTGGGACAGGGTTGGAGTCGAAGCTTTCTTT.